The present T cell receptor beta chain was sequenced within a study of siplizumab effects on memory and regulatory T cells. Regarding the study as a whole: There appeared to be greater diversity in naive T cells than in memory cells, and naive T cells seemed major contributors to the alloresponse. Whether the proliferating Tregs (from siplizumab cultures) were suppressive was not confirmed. Siplizumab significantly decreased alloreactive sequences from unstimulated CD4+ memory cells.

This CDR3 is built from 14 residues. V dropped 6 bases and J dropped 7; count of bases not matched to a gene: 8. Germline V gene lookup returns CDR1 LNHDA and CDR2 SQIVND (reference sequence). A note on this clone: Its antigen is unidentified.

Around 10^5 TCR templates underwent assay in every sample. Assay used: immunoSEQ multiplex PCR; TCRdb lists only in-frame clones, some missing. The sample contains about 55,000 clones, around 97% of which appear only once. The chain carries TRBV19 and TRBJ2-3; 9 bases map to TRBD1. Sequencing was done on a sample of naive CD4+ T cells sorted from blood. The TCR sequence derives from a human donor in good health. This chain's CDR3 is CASRRPGQGYTQYF. The DNA of the CDR3 is TGTGCCAGTAGAAGACCGGGACAGGGCTATACGCAGTATTTT. Drawing the rest from reference TRBV19 and TRBJ2-3, the complete variable domain is DGGITQSPKYLFRKEGQNVTLSCEQNLNHDAMYWYRQDPGQGLRLIYYSQIVNDFQKGDIAEGYSVSREKKESFPLTVTSAQKNPTAFYLCASRRPGQGYTQYFGPGTRLTVL.